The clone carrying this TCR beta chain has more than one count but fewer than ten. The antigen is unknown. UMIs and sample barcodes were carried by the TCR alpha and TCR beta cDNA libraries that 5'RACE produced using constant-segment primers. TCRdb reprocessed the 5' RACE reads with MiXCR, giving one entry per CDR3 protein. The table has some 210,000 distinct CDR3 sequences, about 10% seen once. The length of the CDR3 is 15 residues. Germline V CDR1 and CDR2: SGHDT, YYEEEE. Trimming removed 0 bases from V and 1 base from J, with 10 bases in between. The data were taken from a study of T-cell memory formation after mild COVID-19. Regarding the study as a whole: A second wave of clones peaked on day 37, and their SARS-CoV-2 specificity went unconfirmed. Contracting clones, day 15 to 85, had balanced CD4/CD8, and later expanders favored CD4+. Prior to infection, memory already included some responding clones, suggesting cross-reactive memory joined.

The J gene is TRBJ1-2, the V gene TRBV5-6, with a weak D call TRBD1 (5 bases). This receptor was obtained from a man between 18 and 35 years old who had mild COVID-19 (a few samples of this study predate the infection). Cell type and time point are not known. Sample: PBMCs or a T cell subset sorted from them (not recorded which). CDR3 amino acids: CASSLVGVHNYGYTF. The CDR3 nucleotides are TGTGCCAGCAGCTTGGTAGGGGTACATAACTATGGCTACACCTTC.